The clone carrying this TCR beta chain turned up a few times. Its specificity is not known. This entry is derived from a study of vaccination and CD4 T cells after COVID-19. Study background: Post-COVID specimens were obtained a median approximately 99 days after diagnosis (range 35 to 161). Post-vaccination specimens were collected at a median of approximately 66 days following dose two (range 14 to 241). The study, taken as a whole, reports: Relatively small numbers of convalescent patients were studied, with no early post-infection timepoints included.

Germline V gives CDR1 MNHEY, CDR2 SMNVEV (reference sequence). Between the trimmed V and J ends, which lost 5 bases and 13 bases, there was a span of 17 bases. CDR3 length: 12 amino acids. Treatment here: roughly 11-day PBMC culture with coronavirus spike peptide pools or control peptides (ViraFEST assay). Oncomine TCR Beta short-read sequencing was applied to DNA from cultured CD4+ T cells. MiXCR was run by TCRdb on the PCR reads, yielding one entry per CDR3 protein. The data hold roughly 15,000 distinct CDR3 sequences, with approximately 40% observed a single time. Sequencing used CD4+ T cells from blood, cultured in vitro. The TCR originated in a human donor who had recovered from COVID-19. The rearrangement links TRBV27 to TRBJ1-2; D might be TRBD1 (5 bases). The CDR3 region has the DNA TGTGCCAGCAGTCCGGACCAGGGCGGAGTCACCTTC. This sequence encodes CASSPDQGGVTF.